This TCR beta chain appears in the sequencing data of a study of blood T cell repertoires in COVID-19. Study-wide context: Samples of COVID-19 (acute and convalescent) were obtained from the United States, Italy and Spain. T cells, B-cell-depleted T cells, or PBMCs provided the cDNA or gDNA that served as material.

In the authors' workflow: Reference gene primers were amplified, and this amplification served to estimate nucleated cell counts. Repertoires were generated with immunoSEQ multiplex PCR, while TCRdb's copy carries only in-frame clones and drops some. That table gives V, J and clone size, and the DNA gave D and trimming. The top ten clones hold less than 0.6% of a sample with 150,000 to 180,000 clones, about 89% of them seen once. V lost 6 bases and J 0 bases, leaving 15 bases between the germline ends. Per germline, CDR1 SGHVS and CDR2 FQNEAQ. The CDR3 totals 16 residues. The TCR comes from a man aged 45-65 years with acute or convalescent COVID-19. The sample taken for sequencing was peripheral blood. The chain couples TRBV7-8 to TRBJ1-5; D gene ambiguous. CDR3 DNA sequence: TGTGCCAGCAGTTCTCTCGGGGTCTATAGCAATCAGCCCCAGCATTTT. Its translation: CASSSLGVYSNQPQHF.